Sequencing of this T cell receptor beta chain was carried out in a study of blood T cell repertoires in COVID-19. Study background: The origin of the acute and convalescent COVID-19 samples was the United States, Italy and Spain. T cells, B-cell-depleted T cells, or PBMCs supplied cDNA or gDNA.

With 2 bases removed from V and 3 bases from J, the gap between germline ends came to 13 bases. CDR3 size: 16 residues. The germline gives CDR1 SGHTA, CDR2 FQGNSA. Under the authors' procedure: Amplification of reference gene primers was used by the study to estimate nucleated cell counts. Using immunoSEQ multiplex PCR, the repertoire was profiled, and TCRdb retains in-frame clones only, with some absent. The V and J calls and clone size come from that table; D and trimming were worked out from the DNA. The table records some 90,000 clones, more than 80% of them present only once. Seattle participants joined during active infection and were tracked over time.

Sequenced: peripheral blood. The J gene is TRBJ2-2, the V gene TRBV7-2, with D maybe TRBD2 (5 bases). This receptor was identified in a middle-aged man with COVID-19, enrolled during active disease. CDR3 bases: TGTGCCAGCAGCTTAAATTCCGGGGAATACACCGGGGAGCTGTTTTTT. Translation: CASSLNSGEYTGELFF.